This T cell receptor (beta chain) was identified during a study of T cell responses to AZD1222 COVID-19 vaccine. The protocol was immunoSEQ multiplex PCR, while the TCRdb copy is restricted to in-frame clones and leaves out a portion. The sample has tens of thousands of clones, 80% to 90% seen once; the top ten hold 1% to 1.3%. The V gene's germline CDR1 is LGHDT and CDR2 YNNKEL (reference sequence). Trimming removed 1 base at V and 2 bases at J, with 8 bases between. The CDR3 is 14 residues long. This sequence originates from an adult who received the AZD1222 COVID-19 vaccine. This chain connects TRBV3-1 (or the pseudogene TRBV3-2) to TRBJ1-2; D not certain. The material sequenced was peripheral blood, taken 28 days after the second AZD1222 dose. This chain's CDR3 is CASSQGWNNYGYTF. The CDR3 DNA reads TGTGCCAGCAGCCAAGGGTGGAACAACTATGGCTACACCTTC.